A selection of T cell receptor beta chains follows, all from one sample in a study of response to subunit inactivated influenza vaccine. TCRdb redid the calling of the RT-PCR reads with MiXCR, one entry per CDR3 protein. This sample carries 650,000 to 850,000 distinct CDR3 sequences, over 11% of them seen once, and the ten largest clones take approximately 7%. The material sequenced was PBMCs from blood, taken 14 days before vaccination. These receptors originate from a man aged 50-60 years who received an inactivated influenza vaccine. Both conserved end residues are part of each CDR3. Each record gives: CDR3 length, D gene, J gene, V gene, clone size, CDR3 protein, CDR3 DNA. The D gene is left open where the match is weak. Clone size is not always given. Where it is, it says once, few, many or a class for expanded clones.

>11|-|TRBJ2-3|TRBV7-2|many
CASAQGGTQYF
TGTGCCAGCGCGCAAGGCGGTACGCAGTATTTT
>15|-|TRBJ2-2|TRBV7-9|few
CASSLKKRNTGELFF
TGTGCCAGCAGCTTAAAGAAAAGGAACACCGGGGAGCTGTTTTTT
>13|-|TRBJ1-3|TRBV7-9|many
CASSRDAGNTIYF
TGTGCCAGCAGCCGAGATGCTGGAAACACCATATATTTT
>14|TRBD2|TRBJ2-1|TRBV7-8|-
CASSPQRENHEQFF
TGTGCCAGCAGCCCCCAGCGGGAGAACCATGAGCAGTTCTTC
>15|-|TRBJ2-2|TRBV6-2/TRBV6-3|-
CASGFGVSYTGELFF
TGTGCGAGTGGATTCGGAGTCTCGTACACCGGGGAGCTGTTTTTT
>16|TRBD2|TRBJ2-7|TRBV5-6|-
CASSLGAAGAKYEQYF
TGTGCCAGCAGCTTGGGAGCCGCGGGAGCAAAATACGAGCAGTACTTC
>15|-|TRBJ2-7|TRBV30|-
CAWSAGISLWDEQYF
TGTGCCTGGAGTGCCGGGATCTCACTTTGGGACGAGCAGTACTTC
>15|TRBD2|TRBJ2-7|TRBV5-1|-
CASTPTSGALGEQYF
TGCGCCAGCACCCCCACTAGCGGGGCCTTAGGGGAGCAGTACTTC
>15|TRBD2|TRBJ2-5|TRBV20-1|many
CSARLAGGSSETQYF
TGCAGTGCGAGACTAGCGGGGGGCAGCAGTGAGACCCAGTACTTC
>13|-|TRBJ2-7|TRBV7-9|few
CASSAGQFNEQYF
TGTGCCAGCAGCGCGGGACAGTTCAACGAGCAGTACTTC
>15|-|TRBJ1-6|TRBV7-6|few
CASSLGAQGGSPLHF
TGTGCCAGCAGCTTAGGAGCTCAGGGTGGGTCACCCCTCCACTTT
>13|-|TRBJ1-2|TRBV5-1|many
CASSLDGPPGYTF
TGCGCCAGCAGCTTGGATGGGCCCCCTGGCTACACCTTC
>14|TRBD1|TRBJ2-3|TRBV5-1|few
CASSEGQYTDTQYF
TGCGCCAGCAGCGAGGGACAGTACACAGATACGCAGTATTTT
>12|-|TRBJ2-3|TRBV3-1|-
CASQGGADTQYF
TGTGCCAGCCAGGGGGGCGCAGATACGCAGTATTTT
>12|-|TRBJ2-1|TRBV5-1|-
CASKLDGPEQFF
TGCGCCAGCAAACTTGATGGCCCCGAGCAGTTCTTC
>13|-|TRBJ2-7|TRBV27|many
CASSFGRGYEQYF
TGTGCCAGCAGTTTTGGCAGGGGCTACGAGCAGTACTTC
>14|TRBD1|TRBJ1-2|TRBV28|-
CASSLEDRANGYTF
TGTGCCAGCAGTTTAGAGGACAGGGCGAATGGCTACACCTTC
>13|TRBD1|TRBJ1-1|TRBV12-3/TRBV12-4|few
CASKRGQGTEAFF
TGTGCCAGCAAAAGGGGGCAGGGGACTGAAGCTTTCTTT
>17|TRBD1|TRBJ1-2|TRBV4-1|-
CASSQVATGADFPGYTF
TGCGCCAGCAGCCAAGTCGCGACAGGGGCCGACTTTCCTGGCTACACCTTC
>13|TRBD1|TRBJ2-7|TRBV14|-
CASSQDRGTGQYF
TGTGCCAGCAGCCAAGATCGGGGGACAGGGCAGTACTTC
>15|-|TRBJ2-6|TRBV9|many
CASSVGGAGANVLTF
TGTGCCAGCAGCGTAGGGGGGGCTGGGGCCAACGTCCTGACTTTC
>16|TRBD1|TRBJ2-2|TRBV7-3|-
CASSPKGQGASGELFF
TGTGCCAGCAGCCCCAAGGGACAGGGGGCAAGCGGGGAGCTGTTTTTT
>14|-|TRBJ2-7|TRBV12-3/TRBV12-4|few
CASSYQGAYTEQYF
TGTGCCAGCAGTTACCAGGGCGCCTATACCGAGCAGTACTTC
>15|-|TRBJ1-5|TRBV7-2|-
CASSPVGSNNQPQHF
TGTGCCAGCAGCCCCGTGGGTAGTAACAATCAGCCCCAGCATTTT
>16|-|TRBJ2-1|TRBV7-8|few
CASSRASGGTYNEQFF
TGTGCCAGCAGCCGGGCAAGCGGAGGAACCTACAATGAGCAGTTCTTC
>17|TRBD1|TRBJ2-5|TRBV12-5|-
CASALGVFTGGEETQYF
TGTGCTAGTGCCCTTGGGGTATTCACAGGGGGTGAGGAGACCCAGTACTTC
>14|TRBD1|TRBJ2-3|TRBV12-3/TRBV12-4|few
CASGQVPSTDTQYF
TGTGCCAGCGGACAGGTGCCTAGCACAGATACGCAGTATTTT
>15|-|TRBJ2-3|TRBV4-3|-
CASSQLIADTDTQYF
TGCGCCAGCAGCCAGTTAATAGCGGACACAGATACGCAGTATTTT
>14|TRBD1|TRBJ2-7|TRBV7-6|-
CASSSGTGIGEQYF
TGTGCCAGCAGCTCCGGGACAGGGATAGGGGAGCAGTACTTC
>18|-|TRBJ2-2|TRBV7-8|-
CASSLAEAWRANTGELFF
TGTGCCAGCAGCTTAGCGGAAGCATGGAGGGCGAACACCGGGGAGCTGTTTTTT
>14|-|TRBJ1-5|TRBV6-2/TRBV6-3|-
CASSYGGYGQPQHF
TGTGCCAGCAGTTACGGGGGTTATGGTCAGCCCCAGCATTTT
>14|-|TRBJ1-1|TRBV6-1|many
CASNPSGGRTEAFF
TGTGCCAGCAACCCCTCGGGGGGTAGGACTGAAGCTTTCTTT
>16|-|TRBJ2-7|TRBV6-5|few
CASSYSPGRLTYEQYF
TGTGCCAGCAGTTACTCCCCAGGGAGGCTTACCTACGAGCAGTACTTC
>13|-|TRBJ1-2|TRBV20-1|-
CSVLVPGIYGYTF
TGCAGTGTTCTTGTCCCAGGGATCTATGGCTACACCTTC
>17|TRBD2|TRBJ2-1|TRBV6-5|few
CASSYLASGARYNEQFF
TGTGCCAGCAGTTACTTGGCTAGCGGGGCGCGTTACAATGAGCAGTTCTTC
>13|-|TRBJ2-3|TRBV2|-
CASSVRWRDTQYF
TGTGCCAGCAGTGTGCGCTGGAGGGATACGCAGTATTTT